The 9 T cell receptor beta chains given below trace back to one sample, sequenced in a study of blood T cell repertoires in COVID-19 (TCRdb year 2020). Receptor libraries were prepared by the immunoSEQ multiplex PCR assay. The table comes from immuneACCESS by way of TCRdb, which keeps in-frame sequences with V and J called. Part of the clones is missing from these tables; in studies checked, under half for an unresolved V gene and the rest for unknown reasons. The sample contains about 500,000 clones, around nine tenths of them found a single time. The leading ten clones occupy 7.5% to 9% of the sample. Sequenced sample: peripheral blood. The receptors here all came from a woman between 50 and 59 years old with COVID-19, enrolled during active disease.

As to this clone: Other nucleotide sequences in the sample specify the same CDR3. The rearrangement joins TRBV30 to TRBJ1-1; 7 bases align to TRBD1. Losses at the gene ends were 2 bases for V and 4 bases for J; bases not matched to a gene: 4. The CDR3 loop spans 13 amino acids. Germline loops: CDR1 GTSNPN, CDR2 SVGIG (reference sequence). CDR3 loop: CAWSQGVGTEAFF. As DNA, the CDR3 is TGTGCCTGGAGTCAGGGGGTCGGCACTGAAGCTTTCTTT.

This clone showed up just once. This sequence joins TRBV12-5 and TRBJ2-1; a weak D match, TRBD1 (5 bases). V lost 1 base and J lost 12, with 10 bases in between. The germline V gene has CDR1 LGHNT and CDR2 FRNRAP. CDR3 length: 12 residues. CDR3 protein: CASGLGRTRQFF. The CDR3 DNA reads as TGTGCTAGTGGTTTGGGTCGGACACGGCAGTTCTTC.

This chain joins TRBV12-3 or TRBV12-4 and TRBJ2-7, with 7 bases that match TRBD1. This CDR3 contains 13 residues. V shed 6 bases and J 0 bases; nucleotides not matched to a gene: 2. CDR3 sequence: CASRGQVSYEQYF. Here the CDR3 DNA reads TGTGCCAGCAGAGGACAGGTCTCCTACGAGCAGTACTTC.

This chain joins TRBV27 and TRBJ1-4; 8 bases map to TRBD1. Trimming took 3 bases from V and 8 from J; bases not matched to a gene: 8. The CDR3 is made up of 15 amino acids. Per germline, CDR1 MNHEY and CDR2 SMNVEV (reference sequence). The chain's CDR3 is CASSLARTGQEKLFF. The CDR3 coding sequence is TGTGCCAGCAGTTTGGCTAGGACAGGGCAGGAAAAACTGTTTTTT.

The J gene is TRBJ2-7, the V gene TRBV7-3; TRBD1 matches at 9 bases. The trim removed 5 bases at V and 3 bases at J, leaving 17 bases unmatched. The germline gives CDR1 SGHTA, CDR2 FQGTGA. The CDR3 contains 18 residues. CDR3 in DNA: TGTGCCAGCAGCCGTCACCCGACCGGGACAGGGACGAGCTACGAGCAGTACTTC. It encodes CASSRHPTGTGTSYEQYF. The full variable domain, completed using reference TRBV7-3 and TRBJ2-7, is GAGVSQTPSNKVTEKGKYVELRCDPISGHTALYWYRQSLGQGPEFLIYFQGTGAADDSGLPNDRFFAVRPEGSVSTLKIQRTERGDSAVYLCASSRHPTGTGTSYEQYFGPGTRLTVT.

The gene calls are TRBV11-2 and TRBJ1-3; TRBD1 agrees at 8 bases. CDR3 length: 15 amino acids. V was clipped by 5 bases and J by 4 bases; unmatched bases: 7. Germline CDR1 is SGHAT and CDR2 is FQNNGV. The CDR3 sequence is CASSVGQAIGNTIYF. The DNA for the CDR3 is TGTGCCAGCAGCGTGGGACAGGCTATAGGAAACACCATATATTTT.

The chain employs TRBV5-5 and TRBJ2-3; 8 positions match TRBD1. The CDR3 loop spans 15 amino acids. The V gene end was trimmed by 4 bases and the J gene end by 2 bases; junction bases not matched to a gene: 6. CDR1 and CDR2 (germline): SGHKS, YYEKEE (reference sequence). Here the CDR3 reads CASSPGQGVTDTQYF. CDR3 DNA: TGTGCCAGCAGCCCTGGACAGGGAGTCACAGATACGCAGTATTTT.

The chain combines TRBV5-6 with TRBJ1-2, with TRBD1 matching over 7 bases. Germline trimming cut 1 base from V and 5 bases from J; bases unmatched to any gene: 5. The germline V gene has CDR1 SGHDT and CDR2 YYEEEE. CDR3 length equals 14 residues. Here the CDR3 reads CASSLIQGVYGYTF. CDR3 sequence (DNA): TGTGCCAGCAGCTTGATTCAGGGGGTTTATGGCTACACCTTC.

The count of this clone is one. CDR3 region: CASSRQGGPYNEQFF. The DNA of the CDR3 is TGCGCCAGCAGCCGACAGGGGGGCCCTTACAATGAGCAGTTCTTC. The chain is built from TRBV5-1 and TRBJ2-1, with 9 bases aligning to TRBD1. This CDR3 is 15 amino acids long. Per germline, CDR1 SGHRS and CDR2 YFSETQ. V lost 4 bases, J lost 4 bases, and 6 bases stayed unmatched.